Shown below are 26 T cell receptor beta chains from a single sample sequenced in a study of cytomegalovirus exposure and HLA in healthy donors. The PCR contained 60 Vbeta and 13 Jbeta primers. The protocol was immunoSEQ multiplex PCR, while the TCRdb copy is restricted to in-frame clones and leaves out a portion. The sample shows more than 150,000 clones, about three quarters of them seen only once. The sequencing input was PBMCs. These receptors came from a woman aged 45-65 years in good health and CMV-seropositive.

This chain joins TRBV11-2 and TRBJ2-2; 9 bases map to TRBD2. The CDR3 length is 14 residues. V dropped 6 bases and J dropped 6; count of bases not matched to a gene: 5. Germline V gene sequence: CDR1 SGHAT, CDR2 FQNNGV. The CDR3 sequence is CASSLERGAGELFF. The CDR3, as DNA: TGTGCCAGCAGTCTAGAGCGGGGGGCCGGGGAGCTGTTTTTT.

The chain links TRBV4-1 to TRBJ1-1, with D possibly being TRBD1 (6 bases). The length of the CDR3 is 16 residues. Looked up from germline, CDR1 is MGHRA and CDR2 is YSYEKL. Between the trimmed V and J ends, which lost 3 bases and 1 base, there was a span of 15 bases. Here the CDR3 reads CASSQGQGRANTEAFF. In nucleotides, the CDR3 is TGCGCCAGCAGCCAGGGGCAGGGGAGGGCGAACACTGAAGCTTTCTTT.

The chain has TRBV5-5 and TRBJ2-7, with a weak D call TRBD1 (6 bases). This CDR3 comprises 14 residues. Between the trimmed V and J ends, which lost 6 bases and 0 bases, there was a span of 13 bases. Germline values: CDR1 SGHKS, CDR2 YYEKEE (reference sequence). CDR3 DNA sequence: TGTGCCAGCACCTATGCAGGGGCCTCCTACGAGCAGTACTTC. Residues: CASTYAGASYEQYF.

The V and J genes are TRBV7-2 and TRBJ1-2; 11 bases map to TRBD1. V was pared by 3 bases and J by 4 bases, with 4 bases of the junction left unmatched. Germline V gene sequence: CDR1 SGHTA, CDR2 FQGNSA. The CDR3 length is 15 residues. CDR3 sequence: CASSFRTGGTYGYTF. The CDR3 DNA sequence: TGTGCCAGCAGCTTCCGGACAGGGGGCACCTATGGCTACACCTTC.

The rearrangement uses TRBV11-3 and TRBJ1-2; the D is unclear. V lost 1 base and J lost 5, with 11 bases in between. This CDR3 spans 14 amino acids. Germline V gene lookup returns CDR1 SGHNT and CDR2 YENEEA. CDR3 residues: CASSLAGIKYGYTF. DNA of the CDR3: TGTGCCAGCAGCTTAGCCGGGATCAAATATGGCTACACCTTC.

The rearrangement links TRBV29-1 to TRBJ1-2; D is unresolved. CDR1 is SQVTM, CDR2 ANQGSEA, per germline. With 1 base removed from V and 4 bases from J, the gap between germline ends came to 7 bases. This CDR3 is built from 12 residues. CDR3 coding DNA: TGCAGCGTTGAAGCGCGGAGCTATGGCTACACCTTC. This translates into CSVEARSYGYTF.

This chain uses TRBV30 with TRBJ1-2, with TRBD1 as a possible D gene (5 bases). V shed 1 base and J shed 7 bases, with 10 bases lying between them. This CDR3 region has 12 residues. The germline V gene has CDR1 GTSNPN and CDR2 SVGIG (reference sequence). This CDR3 reads CAWSAGGSGYTF. The CDR3 region has the DNA TGTGCCTGGAGTGCGGGGGGGTCTGGCTACACCTTC. The entire variable domain, with the rest obtained from reference TRBV30 and TRBJ1-2, is as follows: SQTIHQWPATLVQPVGSPLSLECTVEGTSNPNLYWYRQAAGRGLQLLFYSVGIGQISSEVPQNLSASRPQDRQFILSSKKLLLSDSGFYLCAWSAGGSGYTFGSGTRLTVV.

The chain combines TRBV16 with TRBJ2-5, with D hard to call. CDR1 is KGHSY and CDR2 is FQNENV in the germline V gene. This CDR3 contains 12 residues. V lost 0 bases and J 8 bases, leaving 7 bases between the germline ends. The CDR3 region has the DNA TGTGCCAGCAGCCAATCTCTGAGTACCCAGTACTTC. This gives the protein CASSQSLSTQYF.

The chain recombines TRBV21-1 with TRBJ2-7; the D call TRBD2 from the table was never checked on the DNA. TRBV21-1 is a listed pseudogene. CDR3 size: 14 residues. CDR3: CASSLRTFLYEQYF. Here the CDR3 DNA reads TGTGCCAGCAGCCTTCGGACTTTTCTTTACGAGCAGTACTTC.

This sequence joins TRBV5-4 and TRBJ2-1, with 11 positions matching TRBD2. Germline CDR1 and CDR2: SGHNT and YYREEE (reference sequence). This CDR3 has 15 residues. Trimming cost V 4 bases and J 4 bases; bases outside gene matches: 4. Here the CDR3 DNA reads TGTGCCAGCAGCCTTACTAGCGGGGGATACAATGAGCAGTTCTTC. Residues: CASSLTSGGYNEQFF.

In its sample, this clone was seen a few times. This chain uses TRBV5-1 with TRBJ2-5, with a possible D match to TRBD2 (6 bases). The V end was cut by 5 bases, the J end by 5 bases, with 16 bases between. This CDR3 contains 14 residues. Germline CDR1 is SGHRS and CDR2 is YFSETQ. The CDR3 DNA is TGCGCCAGCAGTTCCGGGACTCCCCGGGAGACCCAGTACTTC. Translation: CASSSGTPRETQYF.

The V call is TRBV10-3, the J call TRBJ2-5; D is undetermined. V shed 10 bases and J shed 4 bases, with 7 bases lying between them. This CDR3 has 10 amino acids. Germline CDR1 and CDR2: ENHRY and SYGVKD. CDR3 DNA: TGTGCCAGCGGAAGAGAGACCCAGTACTTC. Protein: CASGRETQYF.

The chain carries TRBV20-1 and TRBJ2-5; D possibly corresponds to TRBD2 (5 bases). The germline gives CDR1 DFQATT, CDR2 SNEGSKA (reference sequence). This CDR3 region has 11 residues. Written as DNA, the CDR3 is TGCAGCCCTAGCCTCGAGGAGACCCAGTACTTC. Its translation: CSPSLEETQYF.

A single count supports this clone. This chain links TRBV18 with TRBJ2-5, with 8 positions matching TRBD2. The CDR3 length is 16 residues. Germline V gene lookup returns CDR1 KGHSH and CDR2 LQKENI. The J segment lost 3 bases and the V segment lost 1 base, leaving 7 bases of the junction unmatched. The CDR3 sequence: CASSPLSGGQEETQYF. The CDR3 coding sequence is TGTGCCAGCTCACCACTCTCGGGGGGGCAAGAAGAGACCCAGTACTTC.

The chain carries TRBV19 and TRBJ1-5; D is ambiguous. V was pared by 1 base and J by 4 bases, with 11 bases between. CDR1 is LNHDA, CDR2 SQIVND, per germline (reference sequence). The CDR3 runs to 15 residues. Written as DNA, the CDR3 is TGTGCCAGTAGTATAGTAGTTAGGACTAATCAGCCCCAGCATTTT. Its translation is CASSIVVRTNQPQHF.

The chain carries TRBV27 and TRBJ1-2; no clear D. CDR1 is MNHEY and CDR2 is SMNVEV in the germline V gene (reference sequence). The CDR3 covers 15 residues. Trimming removed 5 bases from V and 1 base from J, with 14 bases in between. The CDR3 DNA reads TGTGCCAGCAGTCCCGGCCCTAGTCTTAACTATGGCTACACCTTC. Translating it yields CASSPGPSLNYGYTF.

This rearrangement joins TRBV2 to TRBJ1-2, with D tentatively TRBD1 (5 bases). V was cut by 8 bases and J by 3 bases, with 16 bases left in between. Germline CDR1 reads SNHLY; CDR2 reads FYNNEI. CDR3 length equals 14 residues. This chain's CDR3 is CASGEQATHYGYTF. As DNA, the CDR3 is TGTGCCAGCGGCGAACAGGCCACCCACTATGGCTACACCTTC.

V usage is TRBV5-6 and J usage is TRBJ1-5, with D maybe TRBD1 (5 bases). V was clipped by 2 bases and J by 5 bases, with 14 bases between them. The germline V gene has CDR1 SGHDT and CDR2 YYEEEE. CDR3 length: 15 amino acids. CDR3 DNA: TGTGCCAGCAGCTTAGGGCTCCTGGGGCATCAGCCCCAGCATTTT. Its translation is CASSLGLLGHQPQHF. Drawing the rest from reference TRBV5-6 and TRBJ1-5, the complete variable domain is DAGVTQSPTHLIKTRGQQVTLRCSPKSGHDTVSWYQQALGQGPQFIFQYYEEEERQRGNFPDRFSGHQFPNYSSELNVNALLLGDSALYLCASSLGLLGHQPQHFGDGTRLSIL.

The table lists this clone with a count of one. This sequence joins TRBV5-1 and TRBJ1-1; D perhaps matches TRBD1 (5 bases). CDR3 size: 13 residues. CDR1 SGHRS and CDR2 YFSETQ come from the germline V gene. Deletions cut 0 bases from V and 3 bases from J, with 6 bases between. The CDR3, as DNA: TGCGCCAGCAGCTTGGACAGGTACACTGAAGCTTTCTTT. Translating gives CASSLDRYTEAFF.

This clone has a single count. The chain uses TRBV9 and TRBJ2-1; possible D gene TRBD1, 6 bases. V was cut by 0 bases and J by 4 bases, with 14 bases left in between. CDR1 is SGDLS, CDR2 YYNGEE, per germline. This CDR3 comprises 16 residues. The CDR3 region is CASSVEGDALYNEQFF. The CDR3, as DNA: TGTGCCAGCAGCGTAGAGGGGGACGCCCTATACAATGAGCAGTTCTTC. The full variable domain, rest sourced from reference TRBV9 and TRBJ2-1, is DSGVTQTPKHLITATGQRVTLRCSPRSGDLSVYWYQQSLDQGLQFLIQYYNGEERAKGNILERFSAQQFPDLHSELNLSSLELGDSALYFCASSVEGDALYNEQFFGPGTRLTVL.

The chain combines TRBV6-5 with TRBJ2-5; perhaps TRBD2 as D (5 bases). Trimming took 5 bases from V and 5 from J, leaving 15 bases between them. Germline V gene sequence: CDR1 MNHEY, CDR2 SVGAGI. The CDR3 is made up of 14 amino acids. DNA of the CDR3: TGTGCCAGCAGTCTCCGCGAGGGTGGGGAGACCCAGTACTTC. Translated, it gives CASSLREGGETQYF.

The V call is TRBV5-1, the J call TRBJ2-2, with D possibly matching TRBD1 (5 bases). This CDR3 has 14 residues. Germline CDR1 reads SGHRS; CDR2 reads YFSETQ. Trimming removed 3 bases from V and 0 bases from J, with 6 bases in between. In nucleotides, the CDR3 is TGCGCCAGCAGCTCGACAGCGAACACCGGGGAGCTGTTTTTT. Translated: CASSSTANTGELFF.

The chain couples TRBV7-2 to TRBJ1-5; maybe TRBD1 (5 bases). CDR1 and CDR2 (germline): SGHTA, FQGNSA. The CDR3 sequence is 16 residues long. Trimming took off 5 bases at V and 6 bases at J, with 20 bases between the two ends. CDR3 sequence: CASSTIHPSGIQPQHF. The CDR3 DNA sequence: TGTGCCAGCAGCACCATACATCCGTCAGGGATTCAGCCCCAGCATTTT.

CDR3 DNA sequence: TGTGCCAGCCGTTGGACAGGGGGCTACAATCAGCCCCAGCATTTT. Protein: CASRWTGGYNQPQHF. The chain couples TRBV27 to TRBJ1-5; 11 bases line up with TRBD1. V shed 8 bases, J shed 3 bases, and the junction held 6 bases outside the gene matches. Germline V CDR1 and CDR2: MNHEY, SMNVEV (reference sequence). This CDR3 is built from 15 residues.

V and J are TRBV6-1 and TRBJ1-2, with D maybe TRBD1 (5 bases). There are 15 residues in the CDR3. The germline gives CDR1 MNHNS, CDR2 SASEGT. V was cut by 1 base and J by 6 bases, with 15 bases left in between. CDR3 sequence (DNA): TGTGCCAGCAGTGAAGTATGGGGACCGGGGGATGGCTACACCTTC. Its protein product is CASSEVWGPGDGYTF.

This clone showed up just a few times. The CDR3 is CASSLQATSQPQHF. CDR3 in DNA: TGTGCCAGCAGCTTGCAAGCAACCTCTCAGCCCCAGCATTTT. This chain connects TRBV5-5 to TRBJ1-5; D call uncertain. Germline V gene data show CDR1 as SGHKS and CDR2 as YYEKEE (reference sequence). Trimming took 1 base from V and 6 from J, leaving 11 bases between them. The length of the CDR3 is 14 residues.